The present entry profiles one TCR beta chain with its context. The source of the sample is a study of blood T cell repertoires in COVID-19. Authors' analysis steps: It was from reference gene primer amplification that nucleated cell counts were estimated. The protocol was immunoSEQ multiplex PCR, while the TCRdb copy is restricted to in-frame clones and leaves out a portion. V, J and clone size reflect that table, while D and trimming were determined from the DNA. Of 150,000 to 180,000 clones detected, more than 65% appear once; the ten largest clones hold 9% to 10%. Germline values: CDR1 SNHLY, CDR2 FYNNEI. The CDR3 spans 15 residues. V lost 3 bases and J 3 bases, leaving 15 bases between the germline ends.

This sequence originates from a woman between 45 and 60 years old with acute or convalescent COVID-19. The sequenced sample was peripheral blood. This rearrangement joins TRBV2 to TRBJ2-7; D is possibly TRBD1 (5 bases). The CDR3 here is CASSEVGQGSYEQYF. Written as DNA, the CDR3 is TGTGCCAGCAGTGAGGTAGGCCAGGGAAGCTACGAGCAGTACTTC.